The clone carrying this T cell receptor beta chain was seen a handful of times. The entire patient cohort was treatment-naive prior to thyroid surgery. CDR1 MDHEN and CDR2 SYDVKM come from the germline V gene. The V end was cut by 3 bases, the J end by 0 bases, with 15 bases between. The CDR3 is 16 residues long. Authors' methods: The study built a papillary thyroid cancer distant-metastasis classifier from CDR3 differences across clinicopathological groups. TCRdb reprocessed the PCR reads using MiXCR. V and J calls and clone size were set by TCRdb, not the authors. The sample includes 15,000 to 20,000 clones, 34% of them seen just once. The sample is drawn from a study of metastatic and nonmetastatic thyroid tumors. Study-level information: Repertoire comparison spanned blood and tumor or nodule tissue of malignant and benign thyroid patients.

The sequencing sample was made of tumor tissue. V gene TRBV28 combines with J gene TRBJ2-7; possibly TRBD1 for D (5 bases). This receptor was obtained from a female donor with papillary thyroid cancer or a benign thyroid nodule (not recorded which). Some clones in this sample may be carry-over from other donors' samples. As DNA, the CDR3 is TGTGCCAGCAGTTTTCCCCTTCGACAGAGCTCCTACGAGCAGTACTTC. This codes for CASSFPLRQSSYEQYF.